The next 30 T cell receptor beta chains were all read from a single sample in a study of blood T cell repertoires in COVID-19 (dated by TCRdb to about 2020). Preparation of the library involved the immunoSEQ multiplex PCR assay. Drawn from immuneACCESS, this table holds only the in-frame rearrangements with V and J called that TCRdb kept. Clones are partly lost; checked studies trace under half to an unresolved V gene and leave the rest unexplained. For this sample the table gives a few hundred thousand clones, of which about 88% were detected only once. The ten largest clones represent approximately 3% of the sample. Input material: PBMCs or T cells enriched from blood (not recorded which). These receptors were taken from a woman between 45 and 60 years old who had recovered from COVID-19.

This clone was seen a few times. The chain couples TRBV24-1 to TRBJ2-5, with D tentatively TRBD1 (5 bases). The germline gives CDR1 KGHDR, CDR2 SFDVKD. V was pared by 5 bases and J by 3 bases, with 15 bases between. The CDR3 is 15 amino acids. CDR3 DNA sequence: TGTGCCACCAGTGCCCGGACATCCTTCGAAGAGACCCAGTACTTC. Protein: CATSARTSFEETQYF.

The chain combines TRBV30 with TRBJ1-2; D might be TRBD1 (6 bases). The CDR3 runs to 17 residues. The ends were cut back, 5 bases at V and 4 bases at J, with 26 bases in the middle. Looked up from germline, CDR1 is GTSNPN and CDR2 is SVGIG (reference sequence). The CDR3 loop reads CAWRVSKRDTNLYGYTF. In nucleotides, the CDR3 is TGTGCCTGGCGAGTCTCAAAGAGGGACACCAATCTCTATGGCTACACCTTC. The full variable domain, with the rest looked up from reference TRBV30 and TRBJ1-2, is SQTIHQWPATLVQPVGSPLSLECTVEGTSNPNLYWYRQAAGRGLQLLFYSVGIGQISSEVPQNLSASRPQDRQFILSSKKLLLSDSGFYLCAWRVSKRDTNLYGYTFGSGTRLTVV.

CDR3 protein: CAWRRTGWNTEAFF. CDR3 sequence (DNA): TGTGCCTGGCGCCGGACAGGGTGGAACACTGAAGCTTTCTTT. The chain is built from TRBV30 and TRBJ1-1, with 8 bases aligning to TRBD1. V lost 5 bases to trimming and J lost 1 base; unmatched junction nucleotides: 6. CDR3 length: 14 amino acids. Germline assignment: CDR1 GTSNPN and CDR2 SVGIG (reference sequence). Full variable domain (remainder filled in from reference TRBV30 and TRBJ1-1): SQTIHQWPATLVQPVGSPLSLECTVEGTSNPNLYWYRQAAGRGLQLLFYSVGIGQISSEVPQNLSASRPQDRQFILSSKKLLLSDSGFYLCAWRRTGWNTEAFFGQGTRLTVV.

This rearrangement joins TRBV5-4 to TRBJ2-5, with 10 bases aligning to TRBD2. The germline V gene encodes CDR1 SGHNT and CDR2 YYREEE (reference sequence). V lost 5 bases to trimming and J lost 4 bases; unmatched junction nucleotides: 5. The CDR3 has 14 residues. The CDR3 DNA sequence: TGTGCCAGCAGTGTAGCGGGAGGCCTAGAGACCCAGTACTTC. Translated, it gives CASSVAGGLETQYF.

The chain links TRBV14 to TRBJ1-2; no clear D. The CDR3 loop spans 18 amino acids. V was clipped by 1 base and J by 1 base, with 19 bases between them. Per germline, CDR1 SGHDN and CDR2 FVKESK. The DNA for the CDR3 is TGTGCCAGCAGCCAAGGGTGGCACAGAGGAGGATTTAACTATGGCTACACCTTC. Protein: CASSQGWHRGGFNYGYTF. Drawing the rest from reference TRBV14 and TRBJ1-2, the complete variable domain is EAGVTQFPSHSVIEKGQTVTLRCDPISGHDNLYWYRRVMGKEIKFLLHFVKESKQDESGMPNNRFLAERTGGTYSTLKVQPAELEDSGVYFCASSQGWHRGGFNYGYTFGSGTRLTVV.

This sequence joins TRBV7-6 and TRBJ1-3; D gene uncertain. Germline lookup yields CDR1 SGHVS and CDR2 FNYEAQ. The CDR3 sequence is 15 residues long. V was shortened by 5 bases and J by 2 bases, with 13 bases between the two germline ends. This CDR3 is CASSQEGGPGNTIYF. The CDR3 DNA follows: TGTGCCAGCAGCCAAGAAGGCGGGCCTGGAAACACCATATATTTT.

V is TRBV4-2 and J is TRBJ2-1; 8 nucleotides align to TRBD2. The V segment lost 2 bases and the J segment 4 bases; nucleotides outside the gene matches: 4. Germline CDR1 reads LGHNA; CDR2 reads YNFKEQ. The CDR3 consists of 15 residues. Here the CDR3 DNA reads TGTGCCAGCAGCCAATACGGGAGGGGATACAATGAGCAGTTCTTC. It specifies CASSQYGRGYNEQFF.

The V and J genes are TRBV5-1 and TRBJ1-3; TRBD1 matches at 7 bases. The V gene end was trimmed by 4 bases and the J gene end by 0 bases; junction bases not matched to a gene: 13. CDR1 and CDR2 (germline): SGHRS, YFSETQ. The CDR3 is 18 residues long. CDR3 loop: CASSPTGQLEGSGNTIYF. The CDR3 nucleotides read TGCGCCAGCAGCCCTACGGGACAGTTGGAAGGCTCTGGAAACACCATATATTTT.

V usage is TRBV9 and J usage is TRBJ2-1, with TRBD2 identical over 14 bases. The trim removed 3 bases at V and 2 bases at J, leaving 4 bases unmatched. Germline lookup yields CDR1 SGDLS and CDR2 YYNGEE. The CDR3 totals 17 residues. The CDR3 here is CASSEGLAGVPYNEQFF. The CDR3 region has the DNA TGTGCCAGCAGCGAGGGACTAGCGGGAGTTCCCTACAATGAGCAGTTCTTC.

V and J are TRBV4-3 and TRBJ2-4; D call uncertain. Germline V gene sequence: CDR1 LGHNA, CDR2 YSLEER. The V end was cut by 2 bases, the J end by 0 bases, with 5 bases between. This CDR3 comprises 14 residues. CDR3 region: CASSQTRAKNIQYF. In DNA form, the CDR3 reads TGCGCCAGCAGCCAAACGAGAGCCAAAAACATTCAGTACTTC.

The CDR3 region is CASSLEPQGAGGYTF. The CDR3, as DNA: TGTGCCAGCAGCCTGGAACCCCAGGGGGCAGGTGGCTACACCTTC. The J gene is TRBJ1-2, the V gene TRBV7-2; TRBD1 matches 8 bases. Unmatched junction bases numbered 12, after V lost 5 bases and J lost 7 bases. CDR3 length: 15 residues. CDR1 is SGHTA and CDR2 is FQGNSA in the germline V gene.

In DNA, the CDR3 is TGTGCCAGCAGTGACAGGGGCCGTGGAAACACCATATATTTT. This encodes CASSDRGRGNTIYF. V and J are TRBV7-6 and TRBJ1-3, with 8 bases aligning to TRBD1. The CDR3 length is 14 residues. V lost 6 bases to trimming and J lost 3 bases; unmatched junction nucleotides: 4. Germline V gives CDR1 SGHVS, CDR2 FNYEAQ.

The chain joins TRBV4-2 to TRBJ2-7, with 7 bases aligning to TRBD1. The junction had 12 bases not matched to a gene; V was cut back by 0 bases and J by 4 bases. The CDR3 has 17 amino acids. Germline CDR1 and CDR2: LGHNA and YNFKEQ. The CDR3 here is CASSQDPPDRAPYEQYF. CDR3 DNA sequence: TGTGCCAGCAGCCAAGACCCCCCCGACAGGGCCCCTTACGAGCAGTACTTC.

The J gene is TRBJ1-1, the V gene TRBV12-5, with D possibly being TRBD1 (6 bases). Germline V gene lookup returns CDR1 LGHNT and CDR2 FRNRAP. V was trimmed by 0 bases and J by 4 bases, leaving 15 bases between them. The CDR3 has 16 amino acids. The CDR3, as DNA: TGTGCTAGTGGTTTGGTACTAGGGGGGGTAGGCACTGAAGCTTTCTTT. Its translation: CASGLVLGGVGTEAFF.

This rearrangement joins TRBV2 to TRBJ1-1; no definite D call. Looked up from germline, CDR1 is SNHLY and CDR2 is FYNNEI. The CDR3 spans 18 residues. The V end lost 1 base, the J end lost 0 bases, and 18 bases lay between the germline ends. The CDR3 DNA is TGTGCCAGCAGTGAAGGGCCGCACAGACCAGTCATGAACACTGAAGCTTTCTTT. Protein: CASSEGPHRPVMNTEAFF.

The chain links TRBV6-5 to TRBJ1-6; a possible D gene is TRBD1 (6 bases). The CDR3 is 16 residues long. V was pared by 2 bases and J by 1 base, with 9 bases between. Germline CDR1 reads MNHEY; CDR2 reads SVGAGI. In DNA form, the CDR3 reads TGTGCCAGCAGTTACAGGGGGTCATCCTATAATTCACCCCTCCACTTT. It specifies CASSYRGSSYNSPLHF.

This chain joins TRBV28 and TRBJ1-2, with 7 bases matching TRBD1. The CDR3 length is 15 residues. The germline CDR1 and CDR2 sequences are MDHEN and SYDVKM. The trim removed 5 bases at V and 6 bases at J, leaving 12 bases unmatched. CDR3 in DNA: TGTGCCAGCAGTACACAGGGTGGAGGGGGCGATGGCTACACCTTC. As protein: CASSTQGGGGDGYTF.

The chain employs TRBV20-1 and TRBJ1-2; D is undetermined. Trimming removed 3 bases at V and 4 bases at J, with 12 bases between. The CDR3 totals 13 residues. Germline V gives CDR1 DFQATT, CDR2 SNEGSKA (reference sequence). The CDR3 is CSASARSLYGYTF. The CDR3 coding sequence is TGCAGTGCTAGTGCCAGAAGTCTCTATGGCTACACCTTC.

In this sample, this clone turned up once. The chain links TRBV4-1 to TRBJ1-2; tentative D call: TRBD1 (5 bases). With 8 bases removed from V and 6 bases from J, the gap between germline ends came to 19 bases. CDR3 length equals 14 residues. CDR1 is MGHRA, CDR2 YSYEKL, per germline. CDR3 DNA sequence: TGCGCCAGCGACTCGGGGCGGGGAGAACATGGCTACACCTTC. As protein: CASDSGRGEHGYTF.

V is TRBV28 and J is TRBJ1-1; no firm D call. Germline V gene data show CDR1 as MDHEN and CDR2 as SYDVKM. V lost 6 bases, J lost 7 bases, and 12 bases lay in between. This CDR3 has 12 amino acids. The CDR3 nucleotides are TGTGCCAGCAGAACGAGACTGGGTGAAGCTTTCTTT. This gives the protein CASRTRLGEAFF.

The chain combines TRBV19 with TRBJ1-3; no clear D. Germline-derived CDR1 and CDR2 are LNHDA and SQIVND (reference sequence). CDR3 length: 17 amino acids. V dropped 3 bases and J dropped 0 bases, with 15 bases sitting between them. The CDR3 spells CASSIFPRSYSGNTIYF. The CDR3 DNA follows: TGTGCCAGTAGTATCTTTCCTCGGAGTTACTCTGGAAACACCATATATTTT.

The chain links TRBV6-5 to TRBJ2-7; tentatively, D is TRBD2 (5 bases). Trimming took 6 bases from V and 0 from J, leaving 15 bases between them. The CDR3 covers 15 residues. Germline V CDR1 and CDR2: MNHEY, SVGAGI. CDR3 loop: CASSWTATSSYEQYF. The CDR3 DNA is TGTGCCAGCAGCTGGACTGCTACTAGCTCCTACGAGCAGTACTTC.

This chain connects TRBV6-5 to TRBJ1-3; D is undetermined. CDR1 and CDR2 from the germline V gene are MNHEY and SVGAGI. V shed 7 bases and J shed 4 bases, with 5 bases lying between them. The CDR3 has 11 residues. The CDR3 sequence is CASTFGNTIYF. CDR3 bases: TGTGCCAGCACATTCGGAAACACCATATATTTT.

The chain employs TRBV28 and TRBJ1-5, with 7 nucleotides matching TRBD1. Germline loops: CDR1 MDHEN, CDR2 SYDVKM. V lost 8 bases and J lost 7; bases outside the gene matches: 11. The CDR3 consists of 14 residues. CDR3 loop: CASRIMTGYQPQHF. CDR3 nucleotide sequence: TGTGCCAGCCGGATAATGACAGGGTACCAGCCCCAGCATTTT. The full variable domain, with the rest looked up from reference TRBV28 and TRBJ1-5, is DVKVTQSSRYLVKRTGEKVFLECVQDMDHENMFWYRQDPGLGLRLIYFSYDVKMKEKGDIPEGYSVSREKKERFSLILESASTNQTSMYLCASRIMTGYQPQHFGDGTRLSIL.

V and J are TRBV4-1 and TRBJ2-3; no firm D call. The V end was cut by 1 base, the J end by 4 bases, with 9 bases between. Germline values: CDR1 MGHRA, CDR2 YSYEKL. The CDR3 covers 14 residues. CDR3 DNA sequence: TGCGCCAGCAGCCAAGGACTGTACTCAGATACGCAGTATTTT. This translates into CASSQGLYSDTQYF.

The V call is TRBV25-1, the J call TRBJ2-7, with 12 bases fitting TRBD2. Germline-derived CDR1 and CDR2 are MGHDK and SYGVNS. After removal of 2 bases from V and 2 bases from J, the junction contained 4 bases not matched to a gene. This CDR3 has 16 amino acids. The CDR3 sequence: CASSERLAGGPYEQYF. The CDR3 region has the DNA TGTGCCAGCAGTGAACGGCTAGCGGGAGGGCCCTACGAGCAGTACTTC.

J is TRBJ1-1 and V is TRBV2; unclear D gene. Germline V gene sequence: CDR1 SNHLY, CDR2 FYNNEI. The V end was cut by 10 bases, the J end by 4 bases, with 13 bases between. The CDR3 covers 12 residues. CDR3 amino acids: CANPPYGTEAFF. In DNA form, the CDR3 reads TGTGCCAACCCGCCCTACGGCACTGAAGCTTTCTTT.

The chain carries TRBV7-3 and TRBJ1-2, with 7 nucleotides matching TRBD1. The CDR3 sequence is 15 residues long. After removal of 0 bases from V and 3 bases from J, the junction contained 4 bases not matched to a gene. The germline CDR1 and CDR2 sequences are SGHTA and FQGTGA. CDR3 DNA: TGTGCCAGCAGCTTAACAGGGGGCGGATACTATGGCTACACCTTC. Translated, it gives CASSLTGGGYYGYTF.

This sequence joins TRBV5-5 and TRBJ1-2; TRBD1 might be the D (5 bases). The CDR3 length is 16 residues. Germline CDR1 SGHKS, CDR2 YYEKEE (reference sequence). V was cut by 7 bases and J by 0 bases, with 19 bases left in between. The CDR3 region is CASRLGGGESNYGYTF. The CDR3 coding sequence is TGTGCCAGCCGTCTGGGGGGAGGGGAATCTAACTATGGCTACACCTTC. Full variable domain (rest looked up from reference TRBV5-5 and TRBJ1-2): DAGVTQSPTHLIKTRGQQVTLRCSPISGHKSVSWYQQVLGQGPQFIFQYYEKEERGRGNFPDRFSARQFPNYSSELNVNALLLGDSALYLCASRLGGGESNYGYTFGSGTRLTVV.

This clone turned up a few times. The genes are TRBV11-1 and TRBJ1-4; D is unclear. The CDR3 totals 15 residues. Trimming removed 5 bases at V and 6 bases at J, with 16 bases between. Per germline, CDR1 SGHAT and CDR2 FQDESV (reference sequence). The chain's CDR3 is CASSPTPLEDEKLFF. CDR3 coding DNA: TGTGCCAGCAGCCCAACCCCTTTGGAGGATGAAAAACTGTTTTTT.